This T cell receptor (beta chain) was sequenced in a study of technical replicates of blood from a handful of donors. The CDR3 runs to 15 residues. Germline V lookup: CDR1 MNHEY, CDR2 SMNVEV (reference sequence). V trimming: 1 base; J trimming: 7 bases; junction bases outside the gene matches: 8. Method: immunoSEQ multiplex PCR; TCRdb's copy keeps in-frame clones and lacks some. This sample has about 83,000 clones, with 94% found just once. The V call is TRBV27, the J call TRBJ1-2; TRBD1 aligns across 8 bases. The origin of this receptor is a human donor in good health. The sample was T cells isolated from PBMCs. The CDR3 nucleotides read TGTGCCAGCAGTTTATATGGACAGGGAGGTAGTGGCTACACCTTC. This sequence encodes CASSLYGQGGSGYTF.